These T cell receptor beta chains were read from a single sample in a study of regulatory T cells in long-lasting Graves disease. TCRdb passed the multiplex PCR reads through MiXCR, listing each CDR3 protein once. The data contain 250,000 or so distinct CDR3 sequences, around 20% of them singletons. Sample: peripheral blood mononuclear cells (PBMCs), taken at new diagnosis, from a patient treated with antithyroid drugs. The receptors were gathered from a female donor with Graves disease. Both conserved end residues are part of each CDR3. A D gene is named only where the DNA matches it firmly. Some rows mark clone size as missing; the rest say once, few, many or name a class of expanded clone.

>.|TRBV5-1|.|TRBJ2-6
CASSLSISSGANVLTF
TGCGCCAGCAGCTTGAGCATCAGCTCTGGGGCCAACGTCCTGACTTTC
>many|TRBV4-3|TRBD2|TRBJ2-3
CASSLKRGGNTDTQYF
TGCGCCAGCAGCTTGAAGCGGGGGGGCAACACAGATACGCAGTATTTT
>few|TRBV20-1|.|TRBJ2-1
CSARVGQPNEQFF
TGCAGTGCTAGAGTCGGGCAGCCCAATGAGCAGTTCTTC
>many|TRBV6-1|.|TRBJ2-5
CASSTFLGETQYF
TGTGCCAGCAGTACCTTCTTGGGAGAGACCCAGTACTTC
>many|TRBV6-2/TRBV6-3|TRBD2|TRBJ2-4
CASSLSGRKNIQYF
TGTGCCAGCAGTCTAAGCGGGAGGAAAAACATTCAGTACTTC
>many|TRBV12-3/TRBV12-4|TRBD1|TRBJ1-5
CASSSGQGYSNQPQHF
TGTGCCAGCAGCTCGGGACAGGGATATAGCAATCAGCCCCAGCATTTT
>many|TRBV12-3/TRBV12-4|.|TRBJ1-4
CASSETNTNEKLFF
TGTGCCAGCAGCGAGACAAATACTAATGAAAAACTGTTTTTT
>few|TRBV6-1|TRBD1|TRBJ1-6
CASREDRGLINSPLHF
TGTGCCAGCAGAGAGGACAGGGGCCTGATTAATTCACCCCTCCACTTT
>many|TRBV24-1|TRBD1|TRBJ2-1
CATSATGGRDEQFF
TGTGCCACCAGTGCGACAGGGGGGAGAGATGAGCAGTTCTTC
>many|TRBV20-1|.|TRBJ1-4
CSAREGNNEKLFF
TGCAGTGCTAGAGAAGGGAACAATGAAAAACTGTTTTTT
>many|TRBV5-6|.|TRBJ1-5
CASSLGPPVGYQPQHF
TGTGCCAGCAGCTTGGGGCCGCCCGTGGGTTATCAGCCCCAGCATTTT
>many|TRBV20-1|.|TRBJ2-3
CSASIWDTQYF
TGCAGTGCTAGTATCTGGGATACGCAGTATTTT
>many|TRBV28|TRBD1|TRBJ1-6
CASSTVQGANSPLHF
TGTGCCAGCAGTACCGTCCAGGGGGCTAATTCACCCCTCCACTTT
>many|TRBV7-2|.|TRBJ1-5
CASSLFSSGNQPQHF
TGTGCCAGCAGCTTATTCAGTTCCGGCAATCAGCCCCAGCATTTT
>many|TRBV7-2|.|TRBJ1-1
CASSRRSRAEAFF
TGTGCCAGCAGCCGCCGCTCGCGTGCCGAAGCTTTCTTT
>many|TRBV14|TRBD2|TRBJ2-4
CASSPGTSGTIQYF
TGTGCCAGCAGCCCAGGGACTAGCGGGACCATTCAGTACTTC
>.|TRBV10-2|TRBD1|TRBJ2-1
CASSELQGLRNEQFF
TGCGCCAGCAGTGAATTACAGGGGTTACGCAATGAGCAGTTCTTC
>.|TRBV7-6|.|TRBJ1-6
CASSSNSSPLHF
TGTGCCAGCAGCAGTAATAGTTCACCCCTCCACTTT
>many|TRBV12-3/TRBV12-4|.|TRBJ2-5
CASSFRTTSGTQYF
TGTGCCAGCAGTTTTCGGACTACCTCGGGGACCCAGTACTTC
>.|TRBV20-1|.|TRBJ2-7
CSASDSTGSYEQYF
TGCAGTGCTAGCGACTCGACAGGATCCTACGAGCAGTACTTC
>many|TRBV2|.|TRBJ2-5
CASRWSQGLETQYF
TGTGCCAGTAGGTGGAGCCAGGGCTTGGAGACCCAGTACTTC
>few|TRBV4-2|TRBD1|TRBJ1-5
CASSQVGDRGGQPQHF
TGTGCCAGCAGCCAAGTCGGCGACAGGGGCGGTCAGCCCCAGCATTTT
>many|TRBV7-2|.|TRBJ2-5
CASSSLGTLDF
TGTGCCAGCAGCTCCTTAGGGACCTTAGACTTC
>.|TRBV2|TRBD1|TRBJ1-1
CASSDTGGLRNTEAFF
TGTGCCAGCAGTGACACAGGGGGCTTACGGAACACTGAAGCTTTCTTT
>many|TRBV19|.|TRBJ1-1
CASRVRGRDTEAFF
TGTGCCAGTAGAGTCCGGGGACGAGACACTGAAGCTTTCTTT
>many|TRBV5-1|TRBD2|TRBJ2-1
CASRLAGDVINEQFF
TGCGCCAGCCGTCTAGCGGGAGACGTTATCAATGAGCAGTTCTTC
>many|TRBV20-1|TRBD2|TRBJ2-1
CSAYQAGKFYNEQFF
TGCAGTGCTTATCAAGCGGGGAAATTCTACAATGAGCAGTTCTTC
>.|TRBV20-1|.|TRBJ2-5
CSARNNRDQETQYF
TGCAGTGCTAGGAATAACAGGGACCAAGAGACCCAGTACTTC
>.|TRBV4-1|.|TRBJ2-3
CASSQDLVEGWTTDTQYF
TGCGCCAGCAGCCAAGATCTAGTTGAGGGCTGGACCACAGATACGCAGTATTTT
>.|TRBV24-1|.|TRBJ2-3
CATRERTDTDTQYF
TGTGCCACCAGGGAGCGGACCGACACAGATACGCAGTATTTT
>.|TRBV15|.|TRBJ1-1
CATSRARDRTSEAFF
TGTGCCACCAGCAGAGCGAGGGACCGCACAAGTGAAGCTTTCTTT
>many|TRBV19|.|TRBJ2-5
CASSGGPGETQYF
TGTGCCAGTAGTGGGGGGCCTGGGGAGACCCAGTACTTC
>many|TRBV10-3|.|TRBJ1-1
CAILDTLQNTEAFF
TGTGCCATCCTAGACACGCTACAGAACACTGAAGCTTTCTTT
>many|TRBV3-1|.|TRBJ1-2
CASSKSGSISGGYTF
TGTGCCAGCAGCAAAAGCGGGTCGATCAGCGGTGGCTACACCTTC
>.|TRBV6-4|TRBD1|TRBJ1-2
CASSPGTGVIDYGYTF
TGTGCCAGCAGTCCGGGAACAGGGGTAATTGACTATGGCTACACCTTC
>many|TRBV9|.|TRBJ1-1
CASSPRTPTEAFF
TGTGCCAGCAGCCCCCGCACACCCACTGAAGCTTTCTTT
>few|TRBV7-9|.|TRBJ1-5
CASSLVGVGGGQPQHF
TGTGCCAGCAGCTTAGTTGGGGTCGGGGGGGGTCAGCCCCAGCATTTT
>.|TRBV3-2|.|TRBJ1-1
CTSSPQGEAFF
TGTACCAGCAGCCCTCAGGGTGAAGCTTTCTTT
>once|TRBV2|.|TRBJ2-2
CASSEYKGSDTGELFF
TGTGCCAGCAGTGAATACAAGGGGTCGGACACCGGGGAGCTGTTTTTT
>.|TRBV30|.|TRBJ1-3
CAWNRASSGNTIYF
TGTGCCTGGAATAGGGCCTCATCCGGAAACACCATATATTTT
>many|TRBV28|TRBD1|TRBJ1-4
CASNGPGQGDEKLFF
TGTGCCAGCAACGGACCGGGACAGGGGGATGAAAAACTGTTTTTT
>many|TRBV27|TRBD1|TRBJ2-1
CASNRGDRGQQEQFF
TGTGCCAGCAATCGCGGGGACAGGGGACAGCAGGAGCAGTTCTTC
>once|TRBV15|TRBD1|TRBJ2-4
CATSRDRGWDIQYF
TGTGCCACCAGCAGGGACAGGGGCTGGGACATTCAGTACTTC
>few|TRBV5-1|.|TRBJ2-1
CASSLNINEQFF
TGCGCCAGCAGCTTGAATATTAATGAGCAGTTCTTC
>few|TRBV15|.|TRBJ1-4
CATSSDTLTGGEKLFF
TGTGCCACCAGCAGTGATACGTTGACCGGCGGTGAAAAACTGTTTTTT
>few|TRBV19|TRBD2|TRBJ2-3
CASSTDSGGSTDTQYF
TGTGCCAGTAGTACAGATAGCGGGGGGAGCACAGATACGCAGTATTTT